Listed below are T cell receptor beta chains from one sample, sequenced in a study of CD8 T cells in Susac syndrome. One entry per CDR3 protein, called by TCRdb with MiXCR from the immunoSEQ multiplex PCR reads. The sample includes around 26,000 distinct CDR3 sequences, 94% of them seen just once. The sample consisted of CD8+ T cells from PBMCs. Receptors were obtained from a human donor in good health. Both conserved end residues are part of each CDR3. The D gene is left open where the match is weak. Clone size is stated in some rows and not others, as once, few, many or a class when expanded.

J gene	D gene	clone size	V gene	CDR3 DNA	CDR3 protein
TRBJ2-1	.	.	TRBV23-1	TGCGCCAGCAGTCAGGAGGGTCTGGGGGAGGATGAGCAGTTCTTC	CASSQEGLGEDEQFF
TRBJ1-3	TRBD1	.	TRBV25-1	TGTGCCAGCACGGGGACAGGGTCGGAAAACACCATATATTTT	CASTGTGSENTIYF
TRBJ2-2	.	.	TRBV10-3	TGTGCCACCACAGAGACCGGGGAGCTGTTTTTT	CATTETGELFF
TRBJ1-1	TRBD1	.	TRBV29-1	TGCAGCGTCCGGGTGAACAGGGGGAACACTGAAGCTTTCTTT	CSVRVNRGNTEAFF
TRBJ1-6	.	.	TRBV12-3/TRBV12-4	TGTGCCAGCAGTACCCCTAATTCACCCCTCCACTTT	CASSTPNSPLHF
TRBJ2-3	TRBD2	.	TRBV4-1	TGCGCCAGCAGCCAAGAGGTAGCGGGGGGGCCCGGCACAGATACGCAGTATTTT	CASSQEVAGGPGTDTQYF
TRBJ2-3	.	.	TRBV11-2	TGTGCCAGCAGCTCTCGTTTATACGGGGCAGATACGCAGTATTTT	CASSSRLYGADTQYF
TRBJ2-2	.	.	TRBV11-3	TGTGCCAGCAGCTTAAAGGGGGGGGCTAACACCGGGGAGCTGTTTTTT	CASSLKGGANTGELFF
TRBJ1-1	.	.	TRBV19	TGTGCCAGTAGTTACAGGCTTACTGAAGCTTTCTTT	CASSYRLTEAFF
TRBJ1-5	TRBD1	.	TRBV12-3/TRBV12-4	TGTGCCAGCAGTTTCTACCTGGGACAGGGCAATCAGCCCCAGCATTTT	CASSFYLGQGNQPQHF
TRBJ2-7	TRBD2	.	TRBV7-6	TGTGCCAGCGGGTACGGGGGGTACGAGCAGTACTTC	CASGYGGYEQYF
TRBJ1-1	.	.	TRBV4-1	TGCGCCAGCAGCCAAGAGGGAGGGAGCCCTGAAGCTTTCTTT	CASSQEGGSPEAFF
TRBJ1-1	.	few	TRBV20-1	TGCAGTGCTAGAGACTACACTGAAGCTTTCTTT	CSARDYTEAFF